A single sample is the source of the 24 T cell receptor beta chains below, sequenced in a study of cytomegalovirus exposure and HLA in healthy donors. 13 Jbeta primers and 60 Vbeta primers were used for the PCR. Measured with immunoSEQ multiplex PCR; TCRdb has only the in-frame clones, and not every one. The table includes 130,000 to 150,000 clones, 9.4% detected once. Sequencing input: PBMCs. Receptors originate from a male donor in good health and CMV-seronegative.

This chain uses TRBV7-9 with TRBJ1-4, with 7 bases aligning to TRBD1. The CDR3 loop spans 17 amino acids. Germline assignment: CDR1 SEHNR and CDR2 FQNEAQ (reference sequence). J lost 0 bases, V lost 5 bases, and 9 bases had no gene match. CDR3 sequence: CASSPGQGVTTNEKLFF. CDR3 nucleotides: TGTGCCAGCAGCCCAGGGCAGGGGGTAACAACTAATGAAAAACTGTTTTTT.

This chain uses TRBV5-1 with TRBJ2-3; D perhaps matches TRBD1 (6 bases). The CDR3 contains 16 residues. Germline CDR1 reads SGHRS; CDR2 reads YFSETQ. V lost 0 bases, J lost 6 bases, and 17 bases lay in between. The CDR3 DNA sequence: TGCGCCAGCAGCTTGGAGGACCCAGGGGTCCAGGATACGCAGTATTTT. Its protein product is CASSLEDPGVQDTQYF. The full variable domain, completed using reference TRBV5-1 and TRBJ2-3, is KAGVTQTPRYLIKTRGQQVTLSCSPISGHRSVSWYQQTPGQGLQFLFEYFSETQRNKGNFPGRFSGRQFSNSRSEMNVSTLELGDSALYLCASSLEDPGVQDTQYFGPGTRLTVL.

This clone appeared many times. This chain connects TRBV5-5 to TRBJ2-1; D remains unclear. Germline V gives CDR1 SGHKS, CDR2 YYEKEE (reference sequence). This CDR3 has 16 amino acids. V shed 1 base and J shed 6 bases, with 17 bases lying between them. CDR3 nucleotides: TGTGCCAGCAGCTTGTTAATAGGCCTTAGCCTCAATGAGCAGTTCTTC. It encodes CASSLLIGLSLNEQFF.

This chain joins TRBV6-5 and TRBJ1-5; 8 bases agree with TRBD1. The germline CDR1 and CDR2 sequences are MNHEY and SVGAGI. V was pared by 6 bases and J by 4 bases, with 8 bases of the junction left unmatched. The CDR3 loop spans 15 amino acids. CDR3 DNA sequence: TGTGCCAGCAGGGCTCAGGGGGCTCGAAATCAGCCCCAGCATTTT. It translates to CASRAQGARNQPQHF.

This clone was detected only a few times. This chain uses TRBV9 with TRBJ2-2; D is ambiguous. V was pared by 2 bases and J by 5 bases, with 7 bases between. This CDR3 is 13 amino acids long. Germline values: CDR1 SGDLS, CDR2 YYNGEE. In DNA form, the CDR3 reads TGTGCCAGCAGCGTTAGCTGGACCGGGGAGCTGTTTTTT. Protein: CASSVSWTGELFF.

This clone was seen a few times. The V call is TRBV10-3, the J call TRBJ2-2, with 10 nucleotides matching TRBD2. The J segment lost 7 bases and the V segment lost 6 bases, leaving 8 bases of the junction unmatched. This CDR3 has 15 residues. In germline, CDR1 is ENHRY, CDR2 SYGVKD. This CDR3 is CAISGSGGANGELFF. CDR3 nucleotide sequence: TGTGCCATCAGCGGGAGCGGGGGGGCCAACGGGGAGCTGTTTTTT.

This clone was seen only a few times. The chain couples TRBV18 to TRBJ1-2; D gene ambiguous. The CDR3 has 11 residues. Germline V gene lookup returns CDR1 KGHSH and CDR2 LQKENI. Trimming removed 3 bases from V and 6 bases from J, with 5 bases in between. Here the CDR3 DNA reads TGTGCCAGCTCACCCGGGAATGGCTACACCTTC. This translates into CASSPGNGYTF.

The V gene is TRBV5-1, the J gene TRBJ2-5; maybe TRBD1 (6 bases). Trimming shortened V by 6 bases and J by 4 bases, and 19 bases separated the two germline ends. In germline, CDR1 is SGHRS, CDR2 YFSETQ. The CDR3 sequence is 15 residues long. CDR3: CASMLQGQKGETQYF. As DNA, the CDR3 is TGCGCCAGCATGCTGCAGGGGCAAAAGGGAGAGACCCAGTACTTC.

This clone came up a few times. The CDR3, as DNA: TGTGCCAGCAGCCAACTAGCGGGAGGGGGGGCGATGGATACGCAGTATTTT. As protein: CASSQLAGGGAMDTQYF. The chain has TRBV4-2 and TRBJ2-3; 12 bases are a match to TRBD2. The germline V gene has CDR1 LGHNA and CDR2 YNFKEQ. The CDR3 extends over 17 amino acids. J gave up 6 bases and V 2 bases, and 9 bases lay outside the gene matches.

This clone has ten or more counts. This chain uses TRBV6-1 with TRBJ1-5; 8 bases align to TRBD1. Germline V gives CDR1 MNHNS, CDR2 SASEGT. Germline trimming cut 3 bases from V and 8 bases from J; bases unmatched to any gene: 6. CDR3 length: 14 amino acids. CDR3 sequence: CASSEGQAAEPQHF. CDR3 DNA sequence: TGTGCCAGCAGTGAGGGACAGGCTGCAGAGCCCCAGCATTTT.

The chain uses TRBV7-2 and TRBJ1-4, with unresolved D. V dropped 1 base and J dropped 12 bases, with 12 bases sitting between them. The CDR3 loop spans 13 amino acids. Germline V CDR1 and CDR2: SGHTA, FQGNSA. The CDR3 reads CASSLEEGIELFF. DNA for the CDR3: TGTGCCAGCAGCTTAGAGGAGGGAATAGAACTGTTTTTT.

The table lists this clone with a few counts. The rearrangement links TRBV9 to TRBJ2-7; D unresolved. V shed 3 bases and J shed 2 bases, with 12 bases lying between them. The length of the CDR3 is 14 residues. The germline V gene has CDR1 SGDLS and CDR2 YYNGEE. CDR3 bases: TGTGCCAGCAGCGGAGACACCGAAGCCTACGAGCAGTACTTC. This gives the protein CASSGDTEAYEQYF. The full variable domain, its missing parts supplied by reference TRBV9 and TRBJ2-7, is DSGVTQTPKHLITATGQRVTLRCSPRSGDLSVYWYQQSLDQGLQFLIQYYNGEERAKGNILERFSAQQFPDLHSELNLSSLELGDSALYFCASSGDTEAYEQYFGPGTRLTVT.

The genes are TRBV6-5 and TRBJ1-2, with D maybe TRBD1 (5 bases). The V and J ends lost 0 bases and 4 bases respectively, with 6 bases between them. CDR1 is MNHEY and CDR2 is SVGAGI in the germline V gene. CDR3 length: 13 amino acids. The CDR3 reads CASSYSQGYGYTF. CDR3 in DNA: TGTGCCAGCAGTTACTCGCAGGGCTATGGCTACACCTTC.

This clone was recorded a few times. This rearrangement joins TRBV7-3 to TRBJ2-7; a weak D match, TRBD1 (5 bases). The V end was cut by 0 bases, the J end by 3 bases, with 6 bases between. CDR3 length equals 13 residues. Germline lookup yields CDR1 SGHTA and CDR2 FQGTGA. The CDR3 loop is CASSLTTDYEQYF. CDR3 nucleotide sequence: TGTGCCAGCAGCTTAACGACAGACTACGAGCAGTACTTC. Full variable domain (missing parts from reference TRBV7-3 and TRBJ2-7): GAGVSQTPSNKVTEKGKYVELRCDPISGHTALYWYRQSLGQGPEFLIYFQGTGAADDSGLPNDRFFAVRPEGSVSTLKIQRTERGDSAVYLCASSLTTDYEQYFGPGTRLTVT.

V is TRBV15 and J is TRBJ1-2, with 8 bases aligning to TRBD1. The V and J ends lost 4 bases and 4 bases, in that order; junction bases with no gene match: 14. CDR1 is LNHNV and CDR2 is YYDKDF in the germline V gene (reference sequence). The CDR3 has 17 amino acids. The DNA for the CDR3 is TGTGCCACCAGCACGGACAGGGTCCTACTTTTGCGCTATGGCTACACCTTC. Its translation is CATSTDRVLLLRYGYTF.

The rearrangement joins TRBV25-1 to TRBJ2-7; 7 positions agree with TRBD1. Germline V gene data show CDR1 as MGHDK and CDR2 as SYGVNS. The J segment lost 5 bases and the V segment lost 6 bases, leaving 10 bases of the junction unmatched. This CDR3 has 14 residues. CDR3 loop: CASSSRQGFHEQYF. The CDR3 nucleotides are TGTGCCAGCAGCTCCCGACAGGGTTTCCACGAGCAGTACTTC.

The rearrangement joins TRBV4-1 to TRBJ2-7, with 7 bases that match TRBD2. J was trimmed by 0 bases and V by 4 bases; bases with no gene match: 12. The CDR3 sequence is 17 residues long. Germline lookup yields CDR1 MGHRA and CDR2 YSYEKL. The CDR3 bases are TGCGCCAGCAGCCTCACTTCTAGCGGCGGAAGCTCCTACGAGCAGTACTTC. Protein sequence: CASSLTSSGGSSYEQYF.

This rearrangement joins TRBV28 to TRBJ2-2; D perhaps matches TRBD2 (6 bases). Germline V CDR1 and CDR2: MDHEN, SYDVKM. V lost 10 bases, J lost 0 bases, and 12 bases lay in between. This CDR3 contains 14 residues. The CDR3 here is CATSGGSNTGELFF. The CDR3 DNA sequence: TGTGCCACCTCCGGAGGGTCGAACACCGGGGAGCTGTTTTTT. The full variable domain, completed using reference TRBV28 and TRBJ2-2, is DVKVTQSSRYLVKRTGEKVFLECVQDMDHENMFWYRQDPGLGLRLIYFSYDVKMKEKGDIPEGYSVSREKKERFSLILESASTNQTSMYLCATSGGSNTGELFFGEGSRLTVL.

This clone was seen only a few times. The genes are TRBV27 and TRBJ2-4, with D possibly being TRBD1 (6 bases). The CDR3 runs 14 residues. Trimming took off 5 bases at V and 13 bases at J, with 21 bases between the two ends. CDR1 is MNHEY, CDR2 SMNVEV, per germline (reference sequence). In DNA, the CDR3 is TGTGCCAGCAGTGTTGGGGGCCCGGGGCCAGAGCAGTACTTC. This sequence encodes CASSVGGPGPEQYF.

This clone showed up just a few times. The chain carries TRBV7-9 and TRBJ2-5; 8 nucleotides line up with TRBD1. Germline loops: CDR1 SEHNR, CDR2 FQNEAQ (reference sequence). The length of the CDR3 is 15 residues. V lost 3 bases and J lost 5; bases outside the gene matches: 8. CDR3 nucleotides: TGTGCCAGCAGCTTCCCTTCAGGGGGCAGGGAGACCCAGTACTTC. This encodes CASSFPSGGRETQYF.

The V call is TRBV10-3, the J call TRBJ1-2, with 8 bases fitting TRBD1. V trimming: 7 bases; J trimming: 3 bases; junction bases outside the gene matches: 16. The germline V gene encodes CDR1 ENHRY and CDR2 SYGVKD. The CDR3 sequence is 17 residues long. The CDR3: CAIKLEGQATSYYGYTF. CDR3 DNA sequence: TGTGCCATCAAACTTGAGGGACAGGCTACTAGCTACTATGGCTACACCTTC.

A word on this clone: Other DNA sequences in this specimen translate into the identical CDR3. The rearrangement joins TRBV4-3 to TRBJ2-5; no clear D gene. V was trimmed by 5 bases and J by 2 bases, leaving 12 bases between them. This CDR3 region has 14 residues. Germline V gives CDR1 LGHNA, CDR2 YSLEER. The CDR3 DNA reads TGCGCCAGCAGCAAATGGGCACAACAAGAGACCCAGTACTTC. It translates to CASSKWAQQETQYF.

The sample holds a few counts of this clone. CDR3 sequence reads: CASSQDTPGLAGGSQETQYF. In DNA, the CDR3 is TGTGCCAGCAGCCAAGATACTCCCGGACTAGCGGGAGGCTCCCAAGAGACCCAGTACTTC. The chain couples TRBV4-2 to TRBJ2-5; 14 bases are shared with TRBD2. Germline V CDR1 and CDR2: LGHNA, YNFKEQ. This CDR3 spans 20 amino acids. V shed 0 bases and J 1 base; nucleotides not matched to a gene: 10.

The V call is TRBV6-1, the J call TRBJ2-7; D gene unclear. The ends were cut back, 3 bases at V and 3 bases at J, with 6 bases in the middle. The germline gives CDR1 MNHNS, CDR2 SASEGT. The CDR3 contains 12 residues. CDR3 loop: CASSELGYEQYF. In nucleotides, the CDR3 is TGTGCCAGCAGTGAGCTAGGCTACGAGCAGTACTTC.